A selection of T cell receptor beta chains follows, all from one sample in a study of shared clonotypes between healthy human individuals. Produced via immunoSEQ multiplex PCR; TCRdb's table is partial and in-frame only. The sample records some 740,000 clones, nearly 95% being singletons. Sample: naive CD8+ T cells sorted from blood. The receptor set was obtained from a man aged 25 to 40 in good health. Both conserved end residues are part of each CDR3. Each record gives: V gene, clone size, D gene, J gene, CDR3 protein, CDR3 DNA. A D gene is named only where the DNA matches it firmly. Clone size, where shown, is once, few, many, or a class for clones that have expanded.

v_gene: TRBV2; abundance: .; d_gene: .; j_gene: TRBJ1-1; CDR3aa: CATSENTEAFF; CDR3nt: TGTGCCACCTCGGAGAACACTGAAGCTTTCTTT
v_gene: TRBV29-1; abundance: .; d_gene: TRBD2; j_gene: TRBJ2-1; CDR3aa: CSVFLLQAGVENEQFF; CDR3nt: TGCAGCGTTTTTCTTTTGCAGGCGGGAGTGGAGAATGAGCAGTTCTTC
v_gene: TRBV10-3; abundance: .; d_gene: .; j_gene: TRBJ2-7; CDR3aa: CAISESDDRYEQYF; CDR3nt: TGTGCCATCAGTGAGTCGGATGACAGATACGAGCAGTACTTC
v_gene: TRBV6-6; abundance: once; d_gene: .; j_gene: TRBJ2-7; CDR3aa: CASSSAWSYEQYF; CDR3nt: TGTGCCAGCAGTTCCGCCTGGTCCTACGAGCAGTACTTC
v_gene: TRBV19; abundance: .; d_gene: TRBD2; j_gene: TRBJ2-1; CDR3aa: CASSIKLAEHNEQFF; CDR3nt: TGTGCCAGTAGTATAAAACTAGCGGAGCACAATGAGCAGTTCTTC
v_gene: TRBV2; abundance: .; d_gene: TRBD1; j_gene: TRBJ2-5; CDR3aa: CASSTGTGTLYQETQYF; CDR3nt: TGTGCCAGCAGTACCGGGACAGGGACCTTGTACCAAGAGACCCAGTACTTC
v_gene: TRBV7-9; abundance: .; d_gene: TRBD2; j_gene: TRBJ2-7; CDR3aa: CASSLLLAVEQYF; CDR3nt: TGTGCCAGCAGCTTACTACTAGCGGTCGAGCAGTACTTC
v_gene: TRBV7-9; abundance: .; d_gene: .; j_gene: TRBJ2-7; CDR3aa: CASSLVGSTYEQYF; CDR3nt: TGTGCCAGCAGCTTAGTTGGCAGTACCTACGAGCAGTACTTC
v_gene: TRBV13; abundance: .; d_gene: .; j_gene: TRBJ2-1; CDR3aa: CASSLQGDEQFF; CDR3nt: TGTGCCAGCAGCTTACAGGGCGATGAGCAGTTCTTC
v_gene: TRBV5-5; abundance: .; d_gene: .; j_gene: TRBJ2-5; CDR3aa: CASSLWGSETQYF; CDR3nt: TGTGCCAGCAGCTTGTGGGGTTCAGAGACCCAGTACTTC
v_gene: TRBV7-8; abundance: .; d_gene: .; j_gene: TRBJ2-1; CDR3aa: CASSSIGGEQFF; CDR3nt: TGTGCCAGCAGCTCGATAGGAGGCGAGCAGTTCTTC
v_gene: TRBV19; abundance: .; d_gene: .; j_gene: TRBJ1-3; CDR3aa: CASRIKGNSGNTIYF; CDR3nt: TGTGCCAGTAGAATAAAGGGGAACTCTGGAAACACCATATATTTT
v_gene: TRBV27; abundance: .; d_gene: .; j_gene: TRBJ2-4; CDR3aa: CASSPGTVPIQYF; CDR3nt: TGTGCCAGCAGCCCTGGAACCGTACCCATTCAGTACTTC
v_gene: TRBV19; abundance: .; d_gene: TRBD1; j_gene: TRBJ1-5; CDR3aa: CASRNRGISNQPQHF; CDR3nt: TGTGCCAGTAGGAACAGGGGGATTAGCAATCAGCCCCAGCATTTT
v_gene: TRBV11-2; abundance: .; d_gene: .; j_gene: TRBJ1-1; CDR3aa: CASRPTTGLNTEAFF; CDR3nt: TGTGCCAGCAGGCCTACTACAGGGCTGAACACTGAAGCTTTCTTT
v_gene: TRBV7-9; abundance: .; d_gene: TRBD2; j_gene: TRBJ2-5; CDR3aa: CASSPSGLAGSETQYF; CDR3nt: TGTGCCAGCAGCCCCTCGGGACTAGCGGGATCAGAGACCCAGTACTTC
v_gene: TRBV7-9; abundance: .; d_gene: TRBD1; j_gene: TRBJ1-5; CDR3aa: CASSAGTGPQPQHF; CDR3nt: TGTGCCAGCAGCGCCGGGACAGGGCCCCAGCCCCAGCATTTT